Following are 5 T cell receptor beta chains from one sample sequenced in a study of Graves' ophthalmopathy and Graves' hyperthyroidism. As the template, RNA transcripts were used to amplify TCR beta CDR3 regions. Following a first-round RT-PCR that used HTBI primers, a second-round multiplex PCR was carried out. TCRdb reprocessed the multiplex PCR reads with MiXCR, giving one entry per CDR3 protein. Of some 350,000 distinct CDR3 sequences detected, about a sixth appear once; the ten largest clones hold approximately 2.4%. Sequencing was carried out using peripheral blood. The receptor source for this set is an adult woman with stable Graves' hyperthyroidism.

The CDR3 DNA follows: TGTGCCAGCAGTGAAGGTTTTAAAGCTTTCTTT. The encoded protein is CASSEGFKAFF. The J gene is TRBJ1-1, the V gene TRBV6-1; D remains unclear. In germline, CDR1 is MNHNS, CDR2 SASEGT. The V and J ends lost 1 base and 9 bases respectively, with 6 bases between them. The CDR3 loop spans 11 amino acids.

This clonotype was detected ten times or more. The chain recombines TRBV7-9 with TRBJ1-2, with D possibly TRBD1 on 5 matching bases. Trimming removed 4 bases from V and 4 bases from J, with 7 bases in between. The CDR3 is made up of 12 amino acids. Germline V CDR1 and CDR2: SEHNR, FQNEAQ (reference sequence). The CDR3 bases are TGTGCCAGCAGCTGGGGGGGCTATGGCTACACCTTC. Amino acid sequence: CASSWGGYGYTF.

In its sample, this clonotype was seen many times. Here the CDR3 reads CSARGTGKNYGYTF. The CDR3 coding sequence is TGCAGTGCTAGGGGGACAGGGAAAAACTATGGCTACACCTTC. This sequence joins TRBV20-1 and TRBJ1-2; the match to TRBD1 covers 9 bases. Per the germline V gene, CDR1 is DFQATT and CDR2 is SNEGSKA (reference sequence). Trimming took 3 bases from V and 2 from J; bases not matched to a gene: 4. The CDR3 loop spans 14 amino acids.

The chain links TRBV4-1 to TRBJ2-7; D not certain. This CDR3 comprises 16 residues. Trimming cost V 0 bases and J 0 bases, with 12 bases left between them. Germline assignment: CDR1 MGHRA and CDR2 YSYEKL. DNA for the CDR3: TGCGCCAGCAGCCAAGATTATGTGACTCTCTCCTACGAGCAGTACTTC. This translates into CASSQDYVTLSYEQYF.

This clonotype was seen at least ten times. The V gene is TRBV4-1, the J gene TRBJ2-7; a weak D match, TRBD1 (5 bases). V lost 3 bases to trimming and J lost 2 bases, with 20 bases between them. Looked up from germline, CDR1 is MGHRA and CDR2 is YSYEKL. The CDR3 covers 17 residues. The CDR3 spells CASSQLVIGRVAYEQYF. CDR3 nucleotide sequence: TGCGCCAGCAGCCAGCTCGTCATAGGCAGGGTTGCCTACGAGCAGTACTTC.